This T cell receptor (beta chain) was obtained from a study of control samples from healthy donors and cancer patients. Sequenced by immunoSEQ multiplex PCR; TCRdb stores in-frame clones only, minus some. Of some 170,000 clones in the sample, around 94% were seen once. Trimming removed 7 bases at V and 0 bases at J, with 12 bases between. From germline, CDR1 is MNHEY and CDR2 SVGAGI. This CDR3 comprises 15 residues. The source material was PBMCs. This chain joins TRBV6-5 and TRBJ1-4, with D hard to call. This clonotype was sampled from a man aged 55 to 70 with colorectal cancer. The CDR3 region has the DNA TGTGCCAGCACCGAGGGCACGTCAACTAATGAAAAACTGTTTTTT. Its translation is CASTEGTSTNEKLFF.